The 26 T cell receptor beta chains listed next were all sequenced from one sample in a study of T cell responses to AZD1222 COVID-19 vaccine. The assay was immunoSEQ multiplex PCR, and TCRdb's table has in-frame clones only and misses some. The sample lists 100,000 to 150,000 clones; approximately 91% were seen once. The material was peripheral blood, obtained on day 0 of AZD1222 vaccination. The source of these receptors is an adult in good health.

The chain joins TRBV5-1 to TRBJ2-5; D is unresolved. This CDR3 has 13 residues. The V and J ends lost 3 bases and 4 bases respectively, with 10 bases between them. In germline, CDR1 is SGHRS, CDR2 YFSETQ. The CDR3, as DNA: TGCGCCAGCAGCTCCGGAGTATCAGAGACCCAGTACTTC. The encoded protein is CASSSGVSETQYF.

The rearrangement links TRBV5-1 to TRBJ1-6; D possibly corresponds to TRBD1 (5 bases). V shed 0 bases and J shed 7 bases, with 5 bases lying between them. Germline CDR1 and CDR2: SGHRS and YFSETQ. The CDR3 is made up of 13 amino acids. Here the CDR3 DNA reads TGCGCCAGCAGCTTGGGGGGGAATTCACCCCTCCACTTT. Its protein is CASSLGGNSPLHF.

The chain joins TRBV6-5 to TRBJ2-1, with TRBD2 matching 11 bases. Germline CDR1 is MNHEY and CDR2 is SVGAGI. The CDR3 consists of 15 residues. With 6 bases clipped from V and 4 bases from J, the junction kept 5 bases outside the gene matches. The CDR3 protein is CASRPGTSGYNEQFF. The CDR3 nucleotides are TGTGCCAGCAGACCAGGGACTAGCGGATACAATGAGCAGTTCTTC.

The genes are TRBV5-1 and TRBJ2-1, with D perhaps TRBD1 or TRBD2 (5 bases each). This CDR3 has 16 residues. Trimming took off 4 bases at V and 7 bases at J, with 21 bases between the two ends. CDR1 and CDR2 (germline): SGHRS, YFSETQ. CDR3 region: CASSTSGTSVGNEQFF. The CDR3 DNA follows: TGCGCCAGCAGCACCTCCGGGACCTCGGTAGGGAATGAGCAGTTCTTC.

The V and J genes are TRBV5-4 and TRBJ1-3, with unresolved D. CDR1 and CDR2 from the germline V gene are SGHNT and YYREEE (reference sequence). The CDR3 is 14 amino acids. Trimming removed 0 bases from V and 0 bases from J, with 4 bases in between. CDR3 in amino acids: CASSLEGSGNTIYF. In nucleotides, the CDR3 is TGTGCCAGCAGCTTGGAGGGCTCTGGAAACACCATATATTTT.

V and J are TRBV3-1 (or the pseudogene TRBV3-2) and TRBJ1-1; D ambiguous. V was cut by 4 bases and J by 4 bases, with 19 bases left in between. Germline CDR1 LGHDT, CDR2 YNNKEL (reference sequence). The CDR3 length is 16 residues. CDR3: CASSRKMGSLATEAFF. CDR3 bases: TGTGCCAGCAGCCGGAAGATGGGATCATTGGCCACTGAAGCTTTCTTT.

The chain carries TRBV2 and TRBJ1-3; maybe TRBD1 (6 bases). The CDR3 extends over 13 amino acids. Germline V gene lookup returns CDR1 SNHLY and CDR2 FYNNEI. V shed 2 bases and J shed 6 bases, with 8 bases lying between them. CDR3: CASSENRENTIYF. For the CDR3, the DNA is TGTGCCAGCAGTGAAAACAGGGAAAACACCATATATTTT.

This clone was detected ten times or more. V gene TRBV30 combines with J gene TRBJ2-7; TRBD1 matches at 8 bases. There are 15 residues in the CDR3. Unmatched junction bases numbered 15, after V lost 5 bases and J lost 6 bases. Germline CDR1 GTSNPN, CDR2 SVGIG (reference sequence). As DNA, the CDR3 is TGTGCCTGGGTTCGAGGGACAGGCACGTTCAGCGAGCAGTACTTC. It is translated as CAWVRGTGTFSEQYF. The whole variable domain, remainder taken from reference TRBV30 and TRBJ2-7, is SQTIHQWPATLVQPVGSPLSLECTVEGTSNPNLYWYRQAAGRGLQLLFYSVGIGQISSEVPQNLSASRPQDRQFILSSKKLLLSDSGFYLCAWVRGTGTFSEQYFGPGTRLTVT.

The V and J genes are TRBV11-3 and TRBJ2-1; TRBD2 aligns across 9 bases. V lost 5 bases, J lost 4 bases, and 6 bases stayed unmatched. This CDR3 has 15 amino acids. Looked up from germline, CDR1 is SGHNT and CDR2 is YENEEA. Written as DNA, the CDR3 is TGTGCCAGCAGCCCCGGCCTAGCGGGGTACAATGAGCAGTTCTTC. Its protein product is CASSPGLAGYNEQFF.

The rearrangement joins TRBV4-2 to TRBJ2-1; the match to TRBD1 covers 10 bases. The V gene's germline CDR1 is LGHNA and CDR2 YNFKEQ. Trimming at V came to 1 base and at J to 5 bases, leaving 2 bases not matched to a gene. The length of the CDR3 is 15 residues. In DNA form, the CDR3 reads TGTGCCAGCAGCCAAGGACAGGGGGCTGACAATGAGCAGTTCTTC. Residues: CASSQGQGADNEQFF.

This CDR3 is CASSLTSGVYEQYF. CDR3 bases: TGTGCCAGCAGCTTAACTAGCGGAGTCTACGAGCAGTACTTC. The chain employs TRBV5-6 and TRBJ2-7, with 8 bases lining up with TRBD2. The germline V gene has CDR1 SGHDT and CDR2 YYEEEE. The CDR3 consists of 14 residues. V lost 2 bases and J lost 3; bases outside the gene matches: 4.

The chain uses TRBV27 and TRBJ2-1; 8 nucleotides match TRBD1. Germline values: CDR1 MNHEY, CDR2 SMNVEV (reference sequence). The CDR3 is 13 amino acids. Trimming took 3 bases from V and 7 from J; bases not matched to a gene: 2. The CDR3 region has the DNA TGTGCCAGCAGTTTGAGGACAGGGAATGAGCAGTTCTTC. This translates into CASSLRTGNEQFF.

V gene TRBV3-1 (or the pseudogene TRBV3-2) combines with J gene TRBJ1-1; 11 nucleotides line up with TRBD1. The CDR3 consists of 16 residues. V was pared by 6 bases and J by 4 bases, with 10 bases of the junction left unmatched. Germline V CDR1 and CDR2: LGHDT, YNNKEL (reference sequence). In DNA, the CDR3 is TGTGCCAGCAGTCGACATGATGGGACAGGGGGCACTGAAGCTTTCTTT. Its protein is CASSRHDGTGGTEAFF.

CDR3 sequence (DNA): TGCAGCGTTGAACCCGCGGAAGTCGATACGCAGTATTTT. It translates to CSVEPAEVDTQYF. V is TRBV29-1 and J is TRBJ2-3; D is ambiguous. The length of the CDR3 is 13 residues. Germline CDR1 SQVTM, CDR2 ANQGSEA. The V gene lost 2 bases and the J gene lost 6 bases, with 12 bases spanning the gap.

V usage is TRBV6-5 and J usage is TRBJ1-5; tentatively, D is TRBD1 (6 bases). The CDR3 consists of 15 residues. V was cut by 5 bases and J by 4 bases, with 15 bases left in between. Germline V gives CDR1 MNHEY, CDR2 SVGAGI. The CDR3 nucleotides are TGTGCCAGCAGTCACACGTCAGGGGAAAATCAGCCCCAGCATTTT. It encodes CASSHTSGENQPQHF.

This chain joins TRBV7-9 and TRBJ2-7; perhaps D is TRBD1 or TRBD2 (5 bases each). V lost 5 bases to trimming and J lost 2 bases, with 13 bases between them. Germline-derived CDR1 and CDR2 are SEHNR and FQNEAQ (reference sequence). This CDR3 is 14 amino acids long. This CDR3 is CASSNRDRTYEQYF. CDR3 DNA: TGTGCCAGCAGCAACCGGGACCGTACCTACGAGCAGTACTTC.

V gene TRBV6-5 combines with J gene TRBJ1-2; 7 bases line up with TRBD1. V shed 5 bases and J 0 bases; nucleotides not matched to a gene: 6. This CDR3 has 15 residues. The V gene's germline CDR1 is MNHEY and CDR2 SVGAGI. Here the CDR3 reads CASSTQGLPNYGYTF. CDR3 coding DNA: TGTGCCAGCAGTACACAGGGGCTCCCTAACTATGGCTACACCTTC.

The rearrangement joins TRBV6-1 to TRBJ1-5; D is unclear. CDR3 length equals 15 residues. V dropped 2 bases and J dropped 0 bases, with 8 bases sitting between them. CDR1 and CDR2 from the germline V gene are MNHNS and SASEGT. The CDR3 loop reads CASSEKAYSNQPQHF. The CDR3 nucleotides are TGTGCCAGCAGTGAAAAAGCCTATAGCAATCAGCCCCAGCATTTT.

The chain couples TRBV18 to TRBJ1-3, with 8 nucleotides matching TRBD1. CDR1 and CDR2 (germline): KGHSH, LQKENI. V was pared by 3 bases and J by 4 bases, with 5 bases of the junction left unmatched. This CDR3 has 15 amino acids. The CDR3 DNA sequence: TGTGCCAGCTCACCCGGAGGACAGGGAGGAAACACCATATATTTT. Translating it yields CASSPGGQGGNTIYF.

The chain combines TRBV7-2 with TRBJ1-1; 7 bases align to TRBD1. This CDR3 comprises 15 residues. V was pared by 5 bases and J by 6 bases, with 12 bases of the junction left unmatched. CDR1 is SGHTA and CDR2 is FQGNSA in the germline V gene. CDR3 sequence: CASSLWAGGDSEAFF. The CDR3 DNA sequence: TGTGCCAGCAGCCTCTGGGCAGGGGGAGATTCTGAAGCTTTCTTT.

The chain carries TRBV7-3 and TRBJ2-2; 13 bases are shared with TRBD2. Germline V gene sequence: CDR1 SGHTA, CDR2 FQGTGA. Trimming removed 2 bases from V and 6 bases from J; junction bases left unmatched: 9. This CDR3 has 18 amino acids. In DNA form, the CDR3 reads TGTGCCAGCAGCTTAGGTCTACTAGCGGGAGGGCCATCCGGGGAGCTGTTTTTT. Translating it yields CASSLGLLAGGPSGELFF. Combining the CDR3 with reference TRBV7-3 and TRBJ2-2 gives the whole variable domain GAGVSQTPSNKVTEKGKYVELRCDPISGHTALYWYRQSLGQGPEFLIYFQGTGAADDSGLPNDRFFAVRPEGSVSTLKIQRTERGDSAVYLCASSLGLLAGGPSGELFFGEGSRLTVL.

The chain is built from TRBV7-9 and TRBJ2-1, with 10 bases lining up with TRBD2. Germline V gene sequence: CDR1 SEHNR, CDR2 FQNEAQ (reference sequence). This CDR3 has 16 residues. J was trimmed by 7 bases and V by 2 bases; bases with no gene match: 8. The CDR3: CASSLSPSGSGNEQFF. As DNA, the CDR3 is TGTGCCAGCAGCTTATCGCCTAGCGGGAGTGGGAATGAGCAGTTCTTC. The variable domain in full, completed from reference TRBV7-9 and TRBJ2-1, reads DTGVSQNPRHKITKRGQNVTFRCDPISEHNRLYWYRQTLGQGPEFLTYFQNEAQLEKSRLLSDRFSAERPKGSFSTLEIQRTEQGDSAMYLCASSLSPSGSGNEQFFGPGTRLTVL.

This chain joins TRBV18 and TRBJ1-4; no definite D call. There are 15 residues in the CDR3. Germline V gene sequence: CDR1 KGHSH, CDR2 LQKENI. The V gene lost 4 bases and the J gene lost 5 bases, with 14 bases spanning the gap. CDR3 nucleotide sequence: TGTGCCAGCTCACAACTGCCAGAGGAGAATGAAAAACTGTTTTTT. Its protein product is CASSQLPEENEKLFF.

The chain carries TRBV7-2 and TRBJ2-3; 7 bases are shared with TRBD2. This CDR3 has 16 residues. Losses at the gene ends were 1 base for V and 6 bases for J; bases not matched to a gene: 10. CDR1 is SGHTA, CDR2 FQGNSA, per germline. The CDR3 loop reads CASSLGLAERGDTQYF. The CDR3 bases are TGTGCCAGCAGCTTAGGGCTAGCGGAAAGAGGGGATACGCAGTATTTT.

The chain joins TRBV14 to TRBJ1-2; D is unresolved. Germline V gives CDR1 SGHDN, CDR2 FVKESK. V gave up 0 bases and J gave up 3 bases, with 8 bases separating them. The CDR3 length is 14 residues. CDR3 bases: TGTGCCAGCAGCCAAGATAACGGCTACTATGGCTACACCTTC. It encodes CASSQDNGYYGYTF.

The chain combines TRBV7-2 with TRBJ2-7; TRBD1 agrees at 9 bases. The CDR3 sequence is 15 residues long. CDR1 is SGHTA and CDR2 is FQGNSA in the germline V gene. The V gene end was trimmed by 0 bases and the J gene end by 4 bases; junction bases not matched to a gene: 4. Here the CDR3 DNA reads TGTGCCAGCAGCTTAGCAGGGACAGGGTTGTACGAGCAGTACTTC. Translating gives CASSLAGTGLYEQYF.